The next 27 T cell receptor beta chains were all read from a single sample in a study of T cells in Graves' hyperthyroidism and ophthalmopathy. The CDR3 regions of TCR beta were amplified from RNA transcripts. First-round RT-PCR targeting the TCR CDR3 was performed with the HTBI primer set. Each CDR3 protein is one row after TCRdb ran MiXCR on the multiplex PCR reads. The sample holds 330,000 or so distinct CDR3 sequences, less than 20% seen once. The sequenced material came from blood. The receptors stem from a woman aged 40-49 years with Graves' ophthalmopathy.

This clonotype was detected many times. The chain uses TRBV20-1 and TRBJ1-2, with TRBD1 as a possible D gene (6 bases). Germline V gene sequence: CDR1 DFQATT, CDR2 SNEGSKA (reference sequence). The V end lost 2 bases, the J end lost 8 bases, and 15 bases lay between the germline ends. There are 13 residues in the CDR3. The CDR3 loop is CSARPQTGRGYTF. For the CDR3, the DNA is TGCAGTGCTAGACCCCAAACAGGGAGAGGCTACACCTTC.

Many counts were recorded for this clonotype. V and J are TRBV12-3 or TRBV12-4 and TRBJ2-7; D remains unclear. The CDR3 is 12 amino acids. The V and J ends lost 6 bases and 7 bases respectively, with 13 bases between them. This CDR3 is CASRSRQEEQYF. The CDR3 nucleotides are TGTGCCAGCAGATCACGGCAGGAGGAGCAGTACTTC.

At least ten counts were recorded for this clonotype. V usage is TRBV27 and J usage is TRBJ2-7; D is unresolved. This CDR3 is 14 amino acids long. Germline V CDR1 and CDR2: MNHEY, SMNVEV (reference sequence). V lost 6 bases to trimming and J lost 2 bases, with 14 bases between them. The CDR3 nucleotides are TGTGCCAGCAGAACCGACACGAACACCTACGAGCAGTACTTC. This gives the protein CASRTDTNTYEQYF.

The chain couples TRBV24-1 to TRBJ1-1, with a tentative D call TRBD1 (6 bases). This CDR3 is 13 amino acids long. CDR1 is KGHDR, CDR2 SFDVKD, per germline. V gave up 9 bases and J gave up 0 bases, with 10 bases separating them. Written as DNA, the CDR3 is TGTGCCACCGCCCAGGGGATGAACACTGAAGCTTTCTTT. This sequence encodes CATAQGMNTEAFF.

This clonotype was seen at least ten times. The chain's CDR3 is CSVEYFNIRREAFF. CDR3 in DNA: TGCAGCGTTGAATATTTTAACATTCGACGTGAAGCTTTCTTT. J is TRBJ1-1 and V is TRBV29-1; no reliable D call. Germline CDR1 SQVTM, CDR2 ANQGSEA. Trimming removed 2 bases at V and 7 bases at J, with 17 bases between. CDR3 size: 14 residues.

This clonotype appeared many times. The V gene is TRBV6-1, the J gene TRBJ2-7, with TRBD1 identical over 7 bases. CDR1 MNHNS and CDR2 SASEGT come from the germline V gene. With V trimmed by 5 bases and J by 6 bases, 7 bases remained unmatched. This CDR3 is built from 13 residues. The CDR3 DNA reads as TGTGCCAGCAGTACCGGGGCAGGGGGCGAGCAGTACTTC. It codes for CASSTGAGGEQYF.

This clonotype was observed many times. The CDR3 coding sequence is TGTGCCACCAGCAATCCAGGCTCCTACGAGCAGTACTTC. It yields the protein CATSNPGSYEQYF. This chain joins TRBV15 and TRBJ2-7, with D unresolved. The CDR3 is 13 amino acids. V was pared by 4 bases and J by 0 bases, with 7 bases between. Germline CDR1 is LNHNV and CDR2 is YYDKDF (reference sequence).

This clonotype was detected ten times or more. This rearrangement joins TRBV2 to TRBJ1-2; D unclear. Germline values: CDR1 SNHLY, CDR2 FYNNEI. This CDR3 has 14 amino acids. Trimming took off 0 bases at V and 0 bases at J, with 5 bases between the two ends. Here the CDR3 DNA reads TGTGCCAGCAGTGAAGCTGCATCTAACTATGGCTACACCTTC. Residues: CASSEAASNYGYTF. The whole variable domain, filled in from reference TRBV2 and TRBJ1-2, reads EPEVTQTPSHQVTQMGQEVILRCVPISNHLYFYWYRQILGQKVEFLVSFYNNEISEKSEIFDDQFSVERPDGSNFTLKIRSTKLEDSAMYFCASSEAASNYGYTFGSGTRLTVV.

In its sample, this clonotype was seen many times. The chain joins TRBV6-5 to TRBJ1-5; 11 positions agree with TRBD1. Germline loops: CDR1 MNHEY, CDR2 SVGAGI. The trim removed 10 bases at V and 4 bases at J, leaving 9 bases unmatched. The CDR3 consists of 15 residues. This CDR3 reads CATLFGTGGNQPQHF. For the CDR3, the DNA is TGTGCCACCCTATTCGGGACAGGGGGGAATCAGCCCCAGCATTTT.

This clonotype has only a few counts. The chain recombines TRBV28 with TRBJ1-5; D gene unclear. CDR3 length: 15 residues. Germline values: CDR1 MDHEN, CDR2 SYDVKM. V was clipped by 0 bases and J by 5 bases, with 11 bases between them. This CDR3 is CASSLWVEADQPQHF. CDR3 nucleotides: TGTGCCAGCAGTTTATGGGTAGAGGCGGATCAGCCCCAGCATTTT.

A remark on this clonotype: At one end, the junction sequence differs from germline, possibly due to a read error. The V and J genes are TRBV12-3 or TRBV12-4 and TRBJ1-2, with D perhaps TRBD1 (5 bases). The CDR3 covers 12 residues. Here the CDR3 DNA reads TGTGCCAGCATACACGGGACTACTGGCTACATCTTC. Translated, it gives CASIHGTTGYIF.

The V gene is TRBV20-1, the J gene TRBJ2-5; D is uncertain. The CDR3 is 14 amino acids. V was pared by 3 bases and J by 0 bases, with 11 bases between. Germline V CDR1 and CDR2: DFQATT, SNEGSKA (reference sequence). CDR3 sequence: CSASFDGYQETQYF. The CDR3 DNA reads as TGCAGTGCTAGCTTCGACGGGTACCAAGAGACCCAGTACTTC.

This clonotype turned up a few times. The chain links TRBV28 to TRBJ1-1, with 9 positions matching TRBD1. V trimming: 1 base; J trimming: 4 bases; junction bases outside the gene matches: 4. The V gene's germline CDR1 is MDHEN and CDR2 SYDVKM. The CDR3 runs to 15 residues. The CDR3 spells CASSLLGQGFTEAFF. DNA of the CDR3: TGTGCCAGCAGTTTATTGGGACAGGGCTTCACTGAAGCTTTCTTT. Variable domain in full (rest from reference TRBV28 and TRBJ1-1): DVKVTQSSRYLVKRTGEKVFLECVQDMDHENMFWYRQDPGLGLRLIYFSYDVKMKEKGDIPEGYSVSREKKERFSLILESASTNQTSMYLCASSLLGQGFTEAFFGQGTRLTVV.

This clonotype was counted only a few times. V usage is TRBV11-2 and J usage is TRBJ1-6; possible D gene TRBD1, 5 bases. V lost 5 bases and J 6 bases, leaving 17 bases between the germline ends. Germline CDR1 is SGHAT and CDR2 is FQNNGV. This CDR3 has 16 residues. CDR3 DNA: TGTGCCAGCAGCCCCAGACCCGGAGGGGCTAATTCACCCCTCCACTTT. Its protein product is CASSPRPGGANSPLHF. The whole variable domain, remainder taken from reference TRBV11-2 and TRBJ1-6, is EAGVAQSPRYKIIEKRQSVAFWCNPISGHATLYWYQQILGQGPKLLIQFQNNGVVDDSQLPKDRFSAERLKGVDSTLKIQPAKLEDSAVYLCASSPRPGGANSPLHFGNGTRLTVT.

The genes are TRBV6-1 and TRBJ2-5, with D possibly TRBD1 on 8 matching bases. The CDR3 runs 15 residues. Trimming took off 2 bases at V and 5 bases at J, with 15 bases between the two ends. The V gene's germline CDR1 is MNHNS and CDR2 SASEGT. The CDR3 region is CASSELRGRGETQYF. The DNA for the CDR3 is TGTGCCAGCAGTGAACTCAGGGGGCGGGGGGAGACCCAGTACTTC.

This clonotype has at least ten counts. This sequence joins TRBV7-2 and TRBJ2-7, with D perhaps TRBD1 or TRBD2 (5 bases each). In germline, CDR1 is SGHTA, CDR2 FQGNSA. This CDR3 is built from 12 residues. V lost 5 bases, J lost 5 bases, and 10 bases lay in between. CDR3 DNA sequence: TGTGCCAGCAGCCCCCGGGGACACGAGCAGTACTTC. Residues: CASSPRGHEQYF.

There are many counts of this clonotype. V is TRBV6-5 and J is TRBJ2-2; 9 bases line up with TRBD1. The V gene's germline CDR1 is MNHEY and CDR2 SVGAGI. J gave up 7 bases and V 6 bases, and 6 bases lay outside the gene matches. This CDR3 is 14 amino acids long. The CDR3, as DNA: TGTGCCAGCAGCCTGGGACAGGGAGGCGGGGAGCTGTTTTTT. It yields the protein CASSLGQGGGELFF.

This clonotype was recorded at least ten times. V usage is TRBV12-3 or TRBV12-4 and J usage is TRBJ1-1; D perhaps matches TRBD1 (5 bases). The V end was cut by 4 bases, the J end by 6 bases, with 12 bases between. There are 13 residues in the CDR3. The CDR3: CASSSRLGPEAFF. The CDR3, as DNA: TGTGCCAGCAGTTCTAGGTTGGGACCTGAAGCTTTCTTT.

This clonotype occurred many times. This chain connects TRBV30 to TRBJ1-3, with 9 bases that match TRBD1. Unmatched junction bases numbered 5, after V lost 1 base and J lost 4 bases. Germline CDR1 is GTSNPN and CDR2 is SVGIG (reference sequence). The CDR3 is 15 residues long. The DNA for the CDR3 is TGTGCCTGGAGTGACAGGGGGCGCCCCGGAAACACCATATATTTT. Residues: CAWSDRGRPGNTIYF. Based on the CDR3 plus reference TRBV30 and TRBJ1-3, the full variable domain is SQTIHQWPATLVQPVGSPLSLECTVEGTSNPNLYWYRQAAGRGLQLLFYSVGIGQISSEVPQNLSASRPQDRQFILSSKKLLLSDSGFYLCAWSDRGRPGNTIYFGEGSWLTVV.

This clonotype was counted ten times or more. This chain joins TRBV11-2 and TRBJ1-1, with D perhaps TRBD1 (6 bases). Deletions cut 0 bases from V and 4 bases from J, with 9 bases between. Germline lookup yields CDR1 SGHAT and CDR2 FQNNGV. CDR3 length equals 14 residues. The DNA of the CDR3 is TGTGCCAGCAGCTTAGAGGGGGCGCGCACTGAAGCTTTCTTT. Its protein is CASSLEGARTEAFF. Looking up the rest from reference TRBV11-2 and TRBJ1-1 gives the full variable domain: EAGVAQSPRYKIIEKRQSVAFWCNPISGHATLYWYQQILGQGPKLLIQFQNNGVVDDSQLPKDRFSAERLKGVDSTLKIQPAKLEDSAVYLCASSLEGARTEAFFGQGTRLTVV.

V usage is TRBV12-3 or TRBV12-4 and J usage is TRBJ2-2, with 13 bases lining up with TRBD2. CDR3 size: 16 residues. V dropped 5 bases and J dropped 7; count of bases not matched to a gene: 7. Here the CDR3 DNA reads TGTGCCAGCAGTCTCGGACTAGCGGGAGTTGACGGGGAGCTGTTTTTT. Its protein product is CASSLGLAGVDGELFF.

This clonotype was counted at least ten times. The chain combines TRBV28 with TRBJ1-3; D call uncertain. Deletions cut 2 bases from V and 4 bases from J, with 9 bases between. CDR3 length: 14 amino acids. Germline V gene lookup returns CDR1 MDHEN and CDR2 SYDVKM. The CDR3 DNA is TGTGCCAGCAGTTTACACGGTTTGGGAAACACCATATATTTT. It is translated as CASSLHGLGNTIYF.

In this sample, this clonotype turned up many times. The chain joins TRBV5-1 to TRBJ2-7; no reliable D call. The CDR3 is 13 residues long. Per the germline V gene, CDR1 is SGHRS and CDR2 is YFSETQ. Trimming cost V 5 bases and J 4 bases, with 13 bases left between them. CDR3 in DNA: TGCGCCAGCAGTCTAACGGACGGATACGAGCAGTACTTC. This encodes CASSLTDGYEQYF.

The sample holds many counts of this clonotype. The rearrangement links TRBV28 to TRBJ1-1; D perhaps matches TRBD1 (6 bases). The ends were cut back, 3 bases at V and 5 bases at J, with 13 bases in the middle. The CDR3 is 14 residues long. Germline V gene lookup returns CDR1 MDHEN and CDR2 SYDVKM. The CDR3 loop reads CASSFILGATEAFF. The CDR3 DNA reads TGTGCCAGCAGTTTTATCTTGGGGGCAACTGAAGCTTTCTTT.

This clonotype occurred many times. The V gene is TRBV27, the J gene TRBJ1-2; no clear D. Between the trimmed V and J ends, which lost 2 bases and 3 bases, there was a span of 16 bases. The CDR3 has 16 residues. Germline CDR1 reads MNHEY; CDR2 reads SMNVEV (reference sequence). CDR3 in amino acids: CASSLTLRHDYYGYTF. Written as DNA, the CDR3 is TGTGCCAGCAGTTTAACCCTTAGACATGACTACTATGGCTACACCTTC.

The table lists this clonotype with many counts. The chain is built from TRBV11-3 and TRBJ2-2, with a possible D match to TRBD2 (6 bases). This CDR3 has 15 amino acids. The V end was cut by 5 bases, the J end by 4 bases, with 14 bases between. Germline assignment: CDR1 SGHNT and CDR2 YENEEA. The CDR3 region is CASSATRPGTGELFF. The CDR3 region has the DNA TGTGCCAGCAGCGCGACTAGGCCTGGCACCGGGGAGCTGTTTTTT. Together with reference TRBV11-3 and TRBJ2-2, the CDR3 gives the full variable domain: EAGVVQSPRYKIIEKKQPVAFWCNPISGHNTLYWYLQNLGQGPELLIRYENEEAVDDSQLPKDRFSAERLKGVDSTLKIQPAELGDSAVYLCASSATRPGTGELFFGEGSRLTVL.

There are many counts of this clonotype. V is TRBV6-1 and J is TRBJ1-5; 9 bases are shared with TRBD1. Germline V gene sequence: CDR1 MNHNS, CDR2 SASEGT. This CDR3 has 15 residues. V gave up 6 bases and J gave up 5 bases; unmatched junction bases: 8. CDR3 sequence reads: CASRNRGRVYQPQHF. In DNA, the CDR3 is TGTGCCAGCAGAAACAGGGGGCGCGTATATCAGCCCCAGCATTTT.